This is a list of T cell receptor beta chains from one sample in a study of shared clonotypes between healthy human individuals. Clones were read by immunoSEQ multiplex PCR, and TCRdb kept only the in-frame ones, dropping some. The sample carries approximately 1.5 million clones, 98% to 99% recorded once. Sequencing input: naive CD4+ T cells sorted from blood. The receptors were sampled from a man aged 25 to 40 in good health. CDR3s include the opening cysteine and the closing phenylalanine or tryptophan. A D gene is named only where the DNA matches it firmly. Size tells how often a clone was seen (once, few, many) or the class of an expanded clone, and some rows leave it out.

v_call	d_call	clone_size	j_call	cdr3_aa	cdr3_nt
TRBV2	NA	NA	TRBJ1-2	CASSPDGNYGYTF	TGTGCCAGCAGTCCAGACGGGAACTATGGCTACACCTTC
TRBV10-1	TRBD1	NA	TRBJ2-4	CASSVPGQETWEVKNIQYF	TGCGCCAGCAGTGTACCGGGACAGGAGACCTGGGAAGTCAAAAACATTCAGTACTTC
TRBV28	NA	NA	TRBJ1-1	CASSLAGSTEAFF	TGTGCCAGCAGTTTGGCTGGGTCCACTGAAGCTTTCTTT
TRBV18	TRBD1	once	TRBJ1-3	CASSLAGGPGNTIYF	TGTGCCAGCTCACTGGCAGGGGGCCCTGGAAACACCATATATTTT
TRBV19	NA	NA	TRBJ2-1	CASGTRLYNEQFF	TGTGCCAGCGGGACACGACTTTACAATGAGCAGTTCTTC
TRBV29-1	TRBD2	once	TRBJ2-7	CSVASLAGFEQYF	TGCAGCGTTGCAAGTCTAGCGGGATTCGAGCAGTACTTC
TRBV19	NA	NA	TRBJ1-5	CASSTDLNSNQPQHF	TGTGCCAGTAGCACTGACCTAAATAGCAATCAGCCCCAGCATTTT
TRBV27	TRBD1	NA	TRBJ2-7	CASRRFRDRVWEQYF	TGTGCCAGCAGACGCTTCCGGGACAGGGTCTGGGAGCAGTACTTC
TRBV2	NA	NA	TRBJ1-1	CASKVGMPEAFF	TGTGCCAGCAAGGTCGGCATGCCTGAAGCTTTCTTT
TRBV19	NA	NA	TRBJ2-7	CASSMGPEQYF	TGTGCCAGTAGTATGGGACCAGAGCAGTACTTC
TRBV11-2	NA	NA	TRBJ1-4	CASSGGWGANEKLFF	TGTGCCAGCAGCGGCGGGTGGGGAGCTAATGAAAAACTGTTTTTT
TRBV7-2	NA	NA	TRBJ1-4	CASSLVLGSNEKLFF	TGTGCCAGCAGCTTAGTCTTGGGAAGTAATGAAAAACTGTTTTTT
TRBV28	NA	NA	TRBJ1-4	CASSLQGRGEKLFF	TGTGCCAGCAGTTTACAGGGACGAGGGGAAAAACTGTTTTTT
TRBV4-1	NA	NA	TRBJ1-3	CASSQGQSSGNTIYF	TGCGCCAGCAGCCAAGGACAGAGCTCTGGAAACACCATATATTTT
TRBV25-1	NA	NA	TRBJ1-1	CASSEPTRLGSNTEAFF	TGTGCCAGCAGTGAACCCACAAGGCTGGGCTCGAACACTGAAGCTTTCTTT
TRBV7-8	TRBD2	NA	TRBJ2-3	CASSLARLAGVPTDTQYF	TGTGCCAGCAGCTTAGCGCGACTAGCGGGAGTCCCGACAGATACGCAGTATTTT
TRBV28	TRBD1	NA	TRBJ1-3	CASSEGDRGPGNTIYF	TGTGCCAGCAGTGAGGGGGACAGGGGGCCTGGAAACACCATATATTTT
TRBV12-5	TRBD2	NA	TRBJ2-7	CASGVPGLAGIYEQYF	TGTGCTAGTGGTGTACCGGGACTAGCGGGGATCTACGAGCAGTACTTC
TRBV5-1	NA	NA	TRBJ2-3	CASSPSLGDTQYF	TGCGCCAGCAGCCCAAGTCTGGGAGATACGCAGTATTTT
TRBV11-3	NA	NA	TRBJ1-1	CASSLEGGNTEAFF	TGTGCCAGCAGCTTAGAGGGGGGGAACACTGAAGCTTTCTTT
TRBV2	TRBD1	NA	TRBJ2-5	CASSFGTGVETQYF	TGTGCCAGCAGTTTCGGGACAGGGGTAGAGACCCAGTACTTC
TRBV5-4	NA	NA	TRBJ2-5	CASSLAGRETQYF	TGTGCCAGCAGCTTGGCCGGTCGAGAGACCCAGTACTTC
TRBV7-9	TRBD2	NA	TRBJ2-3	CATSLAGVGTDTQYF	TGTGCCACCTCATTAGCGGGAGTTGGCACAGATACGCAGTATTTT
TRBV7-2	TRBD2	NA	TRBJ2-7	CASSLTRTSSPYEQYF	TGTGCCAGCAGCTTAACTCGGACTAGCTCCCCCTACGAGCAGTACTTC
TRBV20-1	NA	NA	TRBJ2-5	CSARDGETQYF	TGCAGTGCTAGAGATGGAGAGACCCAGTACTTC
TRBV30	NA	NA	TRBJ2-1	CAWSIDNEQFF	TGTGCCTGGAGTATCGACAATGAGCAGTTCTTC
TRBV15	NA	NA	TRBJ2-5	CATSRATLETQYF	TGTGCCACCAGCAGGGCAACTCTGGAGACCCAGTACTTC
TRBV9	NA	NA	TRBJ2-3	CASSLGFFITDTQYF	TGTGCCAGCAGCCTTGGGTTTTTCATCACAGATACGCAGTATTTT
TRBV29-1	NA	NA	TRBJ2-1	CSVESLDYNEQFF	TGCAGCGTTGAAAGTCTGGACTACAATGAGCAGTTCTTC
TRBV7-6	NA	NA	TRBJ2-7	CASSPRGPALPYEQYF	TGTGCCAGCAGCCCCCGCGGCCCGGCGCTCCCCTACGAGCAGTACTTC
TRBV28	NA	NA	TRBJ1-5	CASTLRWGGNQPQHF	TGTGCCAGCACTCTAAGATGGGGGGGCAATCAGCCCCAGCATTTT
TRBV21-1	NA	once	TRBJ2-7	CAIQRGTGGNYEQYF	TGTGCCATTCAGCGAGGGACAGGGGGTAACTACGAGCAGTACTTC
TRBV30	NA	NA	TRBJ2-3	CAWSVPGPTDTQYF	TGTGCCTGGAGTGTACCGGGACCTACAGATACGCAGTATTTT
TRBV18	NA	NA	TRBJ1-1	CASSLQGYTEAFF	TGTGCCAGCTCCCTACAGGGTTACACTGAAGCTTTCTTT
TRBV19	NA	NA	TRBJ1-1	CASKKGVSTEAFF	TGTGCCAGTAAGAAGGGGGTGAGCACTGAAGCTTTCTTT
TRBV18	NA	NA	TRBJ2-5	CASSPPARSGETQYF	TGTGCCAGCTCCCCCCCGGCACGCTCGGGAGAGACCCAGTACTTC
TRBV9	NA	NA	TRBJ1-2	CASSAELGGYYGYTF	TGTGCCAGCAGCGCGGAATTGGGCGGGTACTATGGCTACACCTTC
TRBV9	TRBD1	NA	TRBJ2-5	CASSSGQEETQYF	TGTGCCAGCAGCTCCGGACAGGAAGAGACCCAGTACTTC
TRBV27	TRBD1	NA	TRBJ1-5	CASADRGNQPQHF	TGTGCCAGCGCGGACAGGGGTAATCAGCCCCAGCATTTT
TRBV19	TRBD2	NA	TRBJ2-7	CASSPYASGRGYEQYF	TGTGCCAGTTCCCCTTACGCTAGCGGGAGGGGGTACGAGCAGTACTTC
TRBV18	TRBD1	NA	TRBJ2-7	CASSPGQGDYEQYF	TGTGCCAGCTCACCCGGACAGGGGGACTACGAGCAGTACTTC
TRBV19	TRBD2	NA	TRBJ2-1	CASSVVAGVLNEQFF	TGTGCCAGTAGTGTTGTAGCGGGAGTTCTCAATGAGCAGTTCTTC
TRBV20-1	NA	NA	TRBJ2-7	CSARVVQEYF	TGCAGTGCTAGAGTTGTGCAGGAGTACTTC
TRBV5-1	TRBD2	once	TRBJ2-3	CASRYSGIGTDTQYF	TGCGCCAGCAGGTATAGCGGGATTGGTACAGATACGCAGTATTTT
TRBV4-3	NA	NA	TRBJ2-1	CASSQALVPAVGYNEQFF	TGCGCCAGCAGCCAAGCGCTTGTGCCGGCAGTAGGATACAATGAGCAGTTCTTC
TRBV27	NA	NA	TRBJ2-1	CASLRVATALYNEQFF	TGTGCCAGCCTCCGGGTAGCGACTGCGCTCTACAATGAGCAGTTCTTC
TRBV6-5	NA	once	TRBJ2-2	CASREARNTGELFF	TGTGCCAGCAGGGAAGCTAGAAACACCGGGGAGCTGTTTTTT
TRBV25-1	NA	NA	TRBJ1-5	CASSTGTSSNQPQHF	TGTGCCAGCAGTACCGGGACATCGAGCAATCAGCCCCAGCATTTT
TRBV18	TRBD2	once	TRBJ2-3	CASSPGLAGVSDTQYF	TGTGCCAGCTCACCAGGACTAGCGGGAGTCTCAGATACGCAGTATTTT
TRBV18	NA	NA	TRBJ2-3	CASSPPPGATDTQYF	TGTGCCAGCTCACCACCACCCGGGGCTACAGATACGCAGTATTTT
TRBV28	NA	NA	TRBJ2-7	CASSITVYEQYF	TGTGCCAGCAGTATCACCGTCTACGAGCAGTACTTC
TRBV7-8	TRBD1	once	TRBJ2-1	CASSNLDRAPNNEQFF	TGTGCCAGCAGCAACCTGGACAGGGCACCTAACAATGAGCAGTTCTTC
TRBV18	TRBD1	NA	TRBJ2-7	CASSTTGESYEQYF	TGTGCCAGCTCAACTACAGGGGAGTCCTACGAGCAGTACTTC
TRBV6-1	TRBD1	NA	TRBJ2-5	CASTRGQGAETQYF	TGTGCCAGCACCAGGGGGCAGGGGGCCGAGACCCAGTACTTC
TRBV5-1	NA	NA	TRBJ2-6	CASSLAWGGANVLTF	TGCGCCAGCAGCTTGGCCTGGGGTGGGGCCAACGTCCTGACTTTC
TRBV29-1	NA	NA	TRBJ2-5	CSVEQGFGETQYF	TGCAGCGTTGAACAGGGTTTTGGAGAGACCCAGTACTTC